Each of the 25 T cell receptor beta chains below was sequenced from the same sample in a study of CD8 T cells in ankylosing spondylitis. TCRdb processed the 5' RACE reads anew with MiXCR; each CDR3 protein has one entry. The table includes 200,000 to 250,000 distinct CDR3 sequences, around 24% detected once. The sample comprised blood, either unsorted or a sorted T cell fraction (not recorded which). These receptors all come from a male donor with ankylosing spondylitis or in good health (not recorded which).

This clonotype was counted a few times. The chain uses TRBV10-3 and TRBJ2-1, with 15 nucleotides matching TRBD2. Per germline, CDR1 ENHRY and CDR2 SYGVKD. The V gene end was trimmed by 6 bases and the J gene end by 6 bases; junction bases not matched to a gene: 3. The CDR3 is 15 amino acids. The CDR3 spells CAIRGTSGRSNEQFF. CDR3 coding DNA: TGTGCCATCAGGGGGACTAGCGGGAGGTCCAATGAGCAGTTCTTC.

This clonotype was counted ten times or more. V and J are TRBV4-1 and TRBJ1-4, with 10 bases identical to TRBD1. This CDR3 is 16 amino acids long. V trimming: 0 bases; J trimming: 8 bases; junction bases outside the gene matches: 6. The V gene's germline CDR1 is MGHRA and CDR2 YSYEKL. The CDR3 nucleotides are TGCGCCAGCAGCCAAGATAGGGGACAGGGGCACGAAAAACTGTTTTTT. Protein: CASSQDRGQGHEKLFF.

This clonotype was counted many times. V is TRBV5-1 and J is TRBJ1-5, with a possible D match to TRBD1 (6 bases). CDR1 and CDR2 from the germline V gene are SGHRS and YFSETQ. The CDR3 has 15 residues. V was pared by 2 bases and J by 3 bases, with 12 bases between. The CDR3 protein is CASSLSGAYNQPQHF. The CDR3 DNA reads TGCGCCAGCAGCTTATCGGGGGCATACAATCAGCCCCAGCATTTT.

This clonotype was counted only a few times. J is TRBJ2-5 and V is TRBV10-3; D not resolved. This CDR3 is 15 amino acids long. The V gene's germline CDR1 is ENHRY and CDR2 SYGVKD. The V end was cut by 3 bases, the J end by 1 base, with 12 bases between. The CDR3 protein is CAISDTGLAQETQYF. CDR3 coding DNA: TGTGCCATCAGTGACACCGGGCTGGCCCAAGAGACCCAGTACTTC.

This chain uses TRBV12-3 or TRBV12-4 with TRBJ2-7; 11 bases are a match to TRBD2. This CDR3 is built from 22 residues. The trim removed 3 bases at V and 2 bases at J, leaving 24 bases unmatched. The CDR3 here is CASSFPAHLVSGRAERTYEQYF. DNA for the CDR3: TGTGCCAGCAGTTTTCCCGCCCACCTTGTTAGCGGGAGGGCCGAGCGAACCTACGAGCAGTACTTC.

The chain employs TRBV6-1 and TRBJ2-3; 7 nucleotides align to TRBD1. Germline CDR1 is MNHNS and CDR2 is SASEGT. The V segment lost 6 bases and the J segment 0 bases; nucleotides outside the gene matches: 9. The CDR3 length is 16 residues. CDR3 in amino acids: CASSPTGALSTDTQYF. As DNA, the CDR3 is TGTGCCAGCAGCCCTACAGGGGCACTGAGCACAGATACGCAGTATTTT.

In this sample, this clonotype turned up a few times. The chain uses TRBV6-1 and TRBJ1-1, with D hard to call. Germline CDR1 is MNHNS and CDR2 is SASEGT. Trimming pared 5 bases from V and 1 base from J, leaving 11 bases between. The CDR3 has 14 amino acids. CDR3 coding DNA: TGTGCCAGCAGTCGACCTCCAGAGAACACTGAAGCTTTCTTT. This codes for CASSRPPENTEAFF.

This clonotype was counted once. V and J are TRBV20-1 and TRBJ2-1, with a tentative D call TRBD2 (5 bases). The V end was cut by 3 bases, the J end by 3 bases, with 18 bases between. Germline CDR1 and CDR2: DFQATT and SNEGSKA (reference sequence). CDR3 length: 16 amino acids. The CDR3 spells CSAREPLAGSYNEQFF. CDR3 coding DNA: TGCAGTGCTAGGGAACCATTGGCGGGTAGCTACAATGAGCAGTTCTTC.

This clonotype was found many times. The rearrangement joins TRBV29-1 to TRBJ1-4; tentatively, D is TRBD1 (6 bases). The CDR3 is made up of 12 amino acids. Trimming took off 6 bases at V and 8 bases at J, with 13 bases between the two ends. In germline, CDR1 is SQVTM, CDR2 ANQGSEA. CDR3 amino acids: CSVRTGMEKLFF. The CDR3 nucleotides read TGCAGCGTGCGAACAGGGATGGAAAAACTGTTTTTT. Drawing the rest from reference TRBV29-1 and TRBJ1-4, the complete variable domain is SAVISQKPSRDICQRGTSLTIQCQVDSQVTMMFWYRQQPGQSLTLIATANQGSEATYESGFVIDKFPISRPNLTFSTLTVSNMSPEDSSIYLCSVRTGMEKLFFGSGTQLSVL.

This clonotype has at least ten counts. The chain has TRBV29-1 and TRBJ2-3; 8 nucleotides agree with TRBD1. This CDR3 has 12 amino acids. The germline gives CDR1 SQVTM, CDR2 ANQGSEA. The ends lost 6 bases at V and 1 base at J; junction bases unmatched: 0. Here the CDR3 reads CSVTGGTDTQYF. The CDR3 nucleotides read TGCAGCGTGACAGGGGGCACAGATACGCAGTATTTT.

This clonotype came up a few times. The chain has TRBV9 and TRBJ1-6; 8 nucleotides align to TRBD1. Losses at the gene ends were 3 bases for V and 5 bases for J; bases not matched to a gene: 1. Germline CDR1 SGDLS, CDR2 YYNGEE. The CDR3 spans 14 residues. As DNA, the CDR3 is TGTGCCAGCAGCGGGGGACAGGATAATTCACCCCTCCACTTT. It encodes CASSGGQDNSPLHF. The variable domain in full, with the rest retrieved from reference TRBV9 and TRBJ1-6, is DSGVTQTPKHLITATGQRVTLRCSPRSGDLSVYWYQQSLDQGLQFLIQYYNGEERAKGNILERFSAQQFPDLHSELNLSSLELGDSALYFCASSGGQDNSPLHFGNGTRLTVT.

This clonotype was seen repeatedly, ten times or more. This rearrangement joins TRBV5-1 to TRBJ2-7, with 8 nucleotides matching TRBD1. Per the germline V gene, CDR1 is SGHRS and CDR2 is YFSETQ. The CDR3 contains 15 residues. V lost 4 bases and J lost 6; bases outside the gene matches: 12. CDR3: CASSATGAFRSEQYF. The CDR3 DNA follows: TGCGCCAGCAGCGCGACAGGGGCTTTTCGTTCCGAGCAGTACTTC. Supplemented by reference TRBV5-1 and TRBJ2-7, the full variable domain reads KAGVTQTPRYLIKTRGQQVTLSCSPISGHRSVSWYQQTPGQGLQFLFEYFSETQRNKGNFPGRFSGRQFSNSRSEMNVSTLELGDSALYLCASSATGAFRSEQYFGPGTRLTVT.

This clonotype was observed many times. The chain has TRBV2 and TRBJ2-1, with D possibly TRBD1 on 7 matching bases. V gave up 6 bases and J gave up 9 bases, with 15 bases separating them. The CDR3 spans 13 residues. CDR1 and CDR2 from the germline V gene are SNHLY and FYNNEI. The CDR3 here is CASSIDRDFEQFF. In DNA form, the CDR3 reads TGTGCCAGCAGCATCGACAGGGACTTTGAGCAGTTCTTC.

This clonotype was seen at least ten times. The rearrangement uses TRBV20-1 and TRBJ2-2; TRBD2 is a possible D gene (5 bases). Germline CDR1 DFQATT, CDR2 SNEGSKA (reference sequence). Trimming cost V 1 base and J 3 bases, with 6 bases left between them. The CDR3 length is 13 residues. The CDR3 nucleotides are TGCAGTGCTAGAGGGACTCACACCGGGGAGCTGTTTTTT. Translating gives CSARGTHTGELFF.

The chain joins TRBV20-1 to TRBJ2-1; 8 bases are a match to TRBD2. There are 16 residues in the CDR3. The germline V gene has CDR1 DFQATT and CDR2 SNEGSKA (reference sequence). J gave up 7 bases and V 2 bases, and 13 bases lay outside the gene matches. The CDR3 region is CSARSSSGSSRNEQFF. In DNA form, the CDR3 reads TGCAGTGCTAGATCGTCGAGCGGGAGCTCGAGGAATGAGCAGTTCTTC.

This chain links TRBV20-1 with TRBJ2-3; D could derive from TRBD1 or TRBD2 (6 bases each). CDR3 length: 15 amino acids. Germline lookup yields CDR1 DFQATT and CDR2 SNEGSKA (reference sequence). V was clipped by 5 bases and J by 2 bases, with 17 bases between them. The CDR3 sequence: CSASLGGHNTDTQYF. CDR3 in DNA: TGCAGTGCTTCCCTGGGGGGACACAACACAGATACGCAGTATTTT.

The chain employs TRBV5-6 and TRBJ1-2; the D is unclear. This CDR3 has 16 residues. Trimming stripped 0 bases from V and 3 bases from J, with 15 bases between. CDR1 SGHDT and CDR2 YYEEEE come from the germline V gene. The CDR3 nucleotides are TGTGCCAGCAGCTTGGCCGGTCGGGGTCGGGACTATGGCTACACCTTC. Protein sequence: CASSLAGRGRDYGYTF.

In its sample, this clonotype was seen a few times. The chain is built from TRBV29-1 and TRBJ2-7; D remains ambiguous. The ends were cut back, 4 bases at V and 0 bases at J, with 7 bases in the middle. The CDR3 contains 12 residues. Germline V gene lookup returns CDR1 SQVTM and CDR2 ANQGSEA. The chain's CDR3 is CSVGGNSYEQYF. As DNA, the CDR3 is TGCAGCGTTGGAGGCAACTCCTACGAGCAGTACTTC.

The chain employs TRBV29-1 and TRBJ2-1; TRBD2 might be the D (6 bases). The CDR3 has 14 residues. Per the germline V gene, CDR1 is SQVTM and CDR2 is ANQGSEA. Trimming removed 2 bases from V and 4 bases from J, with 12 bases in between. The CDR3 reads CSVERLARYNEQFF. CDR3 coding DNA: TGCAGCGTTGAAAGGCTAGCGAGATACAATGAGCAGTTCTTC.

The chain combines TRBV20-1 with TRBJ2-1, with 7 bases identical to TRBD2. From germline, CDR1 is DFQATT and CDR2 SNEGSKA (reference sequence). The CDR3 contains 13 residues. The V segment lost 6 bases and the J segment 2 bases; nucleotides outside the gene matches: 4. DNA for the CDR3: TGCAGTGCATCACTAGCGACCTACAATGAGCAGTTCTTC. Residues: CSASLATYNEQFF.

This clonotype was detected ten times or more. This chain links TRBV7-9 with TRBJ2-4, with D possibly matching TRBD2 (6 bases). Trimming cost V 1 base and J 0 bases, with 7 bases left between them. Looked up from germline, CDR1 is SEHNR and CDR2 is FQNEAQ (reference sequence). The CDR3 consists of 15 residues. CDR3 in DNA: TGTGCCAGCAGCTTAGACGGGGGAGCCAAAAACATTCAGTACTTC. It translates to CASSLDGGAKNIQYF.

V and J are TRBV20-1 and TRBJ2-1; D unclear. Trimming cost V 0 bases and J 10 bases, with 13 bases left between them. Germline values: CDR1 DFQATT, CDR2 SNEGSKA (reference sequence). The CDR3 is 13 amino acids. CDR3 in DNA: TGCAGTGCTAGAGATGGCTACTTGTACGAGCAGTTCTTC. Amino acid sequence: CSARDGYLYEQFF.

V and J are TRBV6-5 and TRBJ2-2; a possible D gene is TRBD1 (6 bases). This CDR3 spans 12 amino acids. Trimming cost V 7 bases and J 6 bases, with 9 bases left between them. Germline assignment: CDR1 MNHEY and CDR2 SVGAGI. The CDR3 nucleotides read TGTGCCAGCACCGGACAGTCCGGGGAGCTGTTTTTT. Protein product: CASTGQSGELFF.

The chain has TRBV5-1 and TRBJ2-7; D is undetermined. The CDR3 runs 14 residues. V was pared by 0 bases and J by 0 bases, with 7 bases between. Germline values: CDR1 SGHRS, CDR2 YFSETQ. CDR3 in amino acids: CASSLVASSYEQYF. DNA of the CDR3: TGCGCCAGCAGCTTGGTTGCCAGCTCCTACGAGCAGTACTTC.

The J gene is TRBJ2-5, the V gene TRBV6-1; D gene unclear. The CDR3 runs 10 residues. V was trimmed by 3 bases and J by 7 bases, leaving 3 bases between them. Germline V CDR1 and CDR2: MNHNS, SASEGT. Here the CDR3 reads CASSDWTQYF. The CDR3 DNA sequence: TGTGCCAGCAGTGACTGGACCCAGTACTTC.